Following are 20 T cell receptor beta chains from one sample sequenced in a study of cytomegalovirus exposure and HLA in healthy donors. The PCR used 60 Vbeta and 13 Jbeta primers. Clones were read by immunoSEQ multiplex PCR, and TCRdb kept only the in-frame ones, dropping some. The sample has some 110,000 clones, approximately 70% seen once. Sequenced: PBMCs. These receptor sequences come from a man aged 30-40 years in good health and CMV-seropositive.

The chain is built from TRBV5-6 and TRBJ1-1; D is unresolved. The ends were cut back, 4 bases at V and 1 base at J, with 14 bases in the middle. This CDR3 spans 15 amino acids. CDR1 and CDR2 from the germline V gene are SGHDT and YYEEEE. CDR3 amino acids: CASSPDGVRNTEAFF. The CDR3 bases are TGTGCCAGCAGCCCTGACGGAGTTAGGAACACTGAAGCTTTCTTT.

This clone has a handful of counts. The chain joins TRBV28 to TRBJ1-2; 9 nucleotides agree with TRBD1. The germline V gene has CDR1 MDHEN and CDR2 SYDVKM. After removal of 2 bases from V and 5 bases from J, the junction contained 6 bases not matched to a gene. This CDR3 spans 15 amino acids. The CDR3: CASSLMGQGRYGYTF. The CDR3 nucleotides are TGTGCCAGCAGTTTAATGGGACAGGGCAGGTATGGCTACACCTTC.

The chain couples TRBV6-1 to TRBJ2-7; the D gene is possibly TRBD1 (6 bases). The length of the CDR3 is 15 residues. V shed 0 bases and J shed 0 bases, with 9 bases lying between them. CDR1 MNHNS and CDR2 SASEGT come from the germline V gene. The CDR3 loop is CASSEARGASYEQYF. The DNA of the CDR3 is TGTGCCAGCAGTGAAGCCAGGGGTGCCTCCTACGAGCAGTACTTC.

The DNA for the CDR3 is TGTGCCAGCAGTGACGCGTTTAGCTCCTACGAGCAGTACGTC. It codes for CASSDAFSSYEQYV. This chain links TRBV2 with TRBJ2-7; D is unclear. CDR3 length: 14 residues. CDR1 and CDR2 (germline): SNHLY, FYNNEI. V was clipped by 3 bases and J by 0 bases, with 9 bases between them.

The V and J genes are TRBV5-5 and TRBJ1-3; D ambiguous. The CDR3 length is 17 residues. The germline CDR1 and CDR2 sequences are SGHKS and YYEKEE (reference sequence). The V end was cut by 2 bases, the J end by 0 bases, with 15 bases between. The CDR3, as DNA: TGTGCCAGCAGCTTTAGTAGTCAAAGAAACTCTGGAAACACCATATATTTT. It specifies CASSFSSQRNSGNTIYF.

The gene calls are TRBV30 and TRBJ2-7, with D possibly being TRBD1 (6 bases). Between the trimmed V and J ends, which lost 1 base and 3 bases, there was a span of 10 bases. The CDR3 spans 13 residues. The germline V gene has CDR1 GTSNPN and CDR2 SVGIG (reference sequence). The DNA of the CDR3 is TGTGCCTGGAGTGCCAGGGGACACTACGAGCAGTACGTC. Protein product: CAWSARGHYEQYV.

The V and J genes are TRBV18 and TRBJ2-7; no firm D call. CDR1 and CDR2 (germline): KGHSH, LQKENI. CDR3 length: 15 residues. V gave up 3 bases and J gave up 4 bases, with 16 bases separating them. The chain's CDR3 is CASSPSKNPPYEQYF. In DNA, the CDR3 is TGTGCCAGCTCACCGTCTAAAAACCCCCCTTACGAGCAGTACTTC.

This sequence joins TRBV7-9 and TRBJ2-7, with D perhaps TRBD1 (6 bases). The CDR3 has 14 amino acids. CDR1 is SEHNR and CDR2 is FQNEAQ in the germline V gene (reference sequence). Trimming took off 6 bases at V and 3 bases at J, with 15 bases between the two ends. The CDR3 DNA follows: TGTGCCAGCAGATTACACAGGGAAAACTACGAGCAGTACTTC. This encodes CASRLHRENYEQYF. Full variable domain (rest looked up from reference TRBV7-9 and TRBJ2-7): DTGVSQNPRHKITKRGQNVTFRCDPISEHNRLYWYRQTLGQGPEFLTYFQNEAQLEKSRLLSDRFSAERPKGSFSTLEIQRTEQGDSAMYLCASRLHRENYEQYFGPGTRLTVT.

The chain has TRBV6-5 and TRBJ1-1, with 7 bases that match TRBD1. The CDR3 has 15 residues. Trimming removed 6 bases from V and 0 bases from J; junction bases left unmatched: 7. Germline V CDR1 and CDR2: MNHEY, SVGAGI. CDR3 nucleotides: TGTGCCAGCAGCCGGGACAGAAATCTGAACACTGAAGCTTTCTTT. It is translated as CASSRDRNLNTEAFF.

The table lists this clone with a few counts. The genes are TRBV4-1 and TRBJ2-3; 8 nucleotides match TRBD2. Germline V lookup: CDR1 MGHRA, CDR2 YSYEKL. J gave up 1 base and V 7 bases, and 10 bases lay outside the gene matches. The CDR3 contains 16 residues. The CDR3 loop is CASTLGGGGRTDTQYF. The CDR3 DNA reads as TGCGCCAGCACCCTGGGGGGCGGGGGGCGCACAGATACGCAGTATTTT.

The chain recombines TRBV5-1 with TRBJ1-1, with D maybe TRBD1 (6 bases). The CDR3 consists of 17 residues. The germline V gene encodes CDR1 SGHRS and CDR2 YFSETQ. The V and J ends lost 2 bases and 1 base respectively, with 18 bases between them. The CDR3 DNA reads TGCGCCAGCAGCTTCCAACCTACAGGGATGACGAACACTGAAGCTTTCTTT. Its translation is CASSFQPTGMTNTEAFF.

V and J are TRBV2 and TRBJ1-1, with D perhaps matching TRBD1 (5 bases). The germline V gene encodes CDR1 SNHLY and CDR2 FYNNEI. The CDR3 totals 19 residues. V was clipped by 5 bases and J by 6 bases, with 31 bases between them. The CDR3 is CASSHIYAPRQGSGAEAFF. The CDR3 DNA reads TGTGCCAGCAGTCATATTTACGCGCCCCGTCAGGGATCGGGGGCTGAAGCTTTCTTT.

This chain connects TRBV30 to TRBJ2-2, with D unclear. From germline, CDR1 is GTSNPN and CDR2 SVGIG (reference sequence). V dropped 0 bases and J dropped 4 bases, with 15 bases sitting between them. The CDR3 runs to 16 residues. The DNA of the CDR3 is TGTGCCTGGAGTGTAAGCTTGCGACACCTCACCGGGGAGCTGTTTTTT. It specifies CAWSVSLRHLTGELFF.

This clone was seen more than once but under ten times. The chain combines TRBV30 with TRBJ1-1, with D possibly matching TRBD1 (6 bases). V was shortened by 4 bases and J by 1 base, with 10 bases between the two germline ends. The CDR3 has 13 residues. CDR1 GTSNPN and CDR2 SVGIG come from the germline V gene (reference sequence). CDR3 DNA sequence: TGTGCCTGGACAGGGGTTTGGAACACTGAAGCTTTCTTT. Encoded protein: CAWTGVWNTEAFF.

This rearrangement joins TRBV29-1 to TRBJ1-1; weak D call: TRBD1 (6 bases). The ends were cut back, 5 bases at V and 0 bases at J, with 10 bases in the middle. CDR3 length: 13 amino acids. Per the germline V gene, CDR1 is SQVTM and CDR2 is ANQGSEA. The CDR3 loop reads CSVLEGVNTEAFF. CDR3 DNA sequence: TGCAGCGTTTTAGAGGGGGTGAACACTGAAGCTTTCTTT.

V usage is TRBV7-9 and J usage is TRBJ1-3; tentatively, D is TRBD1 (5 bases). The V end was cut by 5 bases, the J end by 0 bases, with 14 bases between. CDR1 SEHNR and CDR2 FQNEAQ come from the germline V gene (reference sequence). The CDR3 contains 16 residues. CDR3 sequence: CASSRQSSSSGNTIYF. CDR3 nucleotides: TGTGCCAGCAGCCGACAGTCGAGTAGCTCTGGAAACACCATATATTTT.

The gene calls are TRBV4-1 and TRBJ1-6; unclear D gene. From germline, CDR1 is MGHRA and CDR2 YSYEKL. With 3 bases removed from V and 10 bases from J, the gap between germline ends came to 19 bases. The CDR3 is 16 residues long. The CDR3 nucleotides are TGCGCCAGCAGCCAGTACGGGGTTCCACGGAAGTCACCCCTCCACTTT. As protein: CASSQYGVPRKSPLHF.

The chain recombines TRBV2 with TRBJ2-1; 9 nucleotides agree with TRBD2. The germline gives CDR1 SNHLY, CDR2 FYNNEI. The CDR3 sequence is 17 residues long. J was trimmed by 1 base and V by 2 bases; bases with no gene match: 6. The CDR3 DNA reads TGTGCCAGCAGTGAACTAGCGGGGAGGCTATCCTACAATGAGCAGTTCTTC. Translation: CASSELAGRLSYNEQFF.

The rearrangement links TRBV18 to TRBJ2-1, with D possibly matching TRBD1 (5 bases). The CDR3 is 16 residues long. Germline lookup yields CDR1 KGHSH and CDR2 LQKENI. Trimming shortened V by 0 bases and J by 2 bases, and 11 bases separated the two germline ends. CDR3 sequence: CASSPPVGHPYNEQFF. CDR3 DNA sequence: TGTGCCAGCTCACCACCGGTGGGGCATCCCTACAATGAGCAGTTCTTC.

The V call is TRBV12-5, the J call TRBJ1-1, with unresolved D. The CDR3 is 15 residues long. V was pared by 0 bases and J by 2 bases, with 10 bases between. Germline CDR1 reads LGHNT; CDR2 reads FRNRAP. The CDR3: CASGLVPGVNTEAFF. The CDR3 nucleotides are TGTGCTAGTGGTTTGGTACCGGGAGTTAACACTGAAGCTTTCTTT.